Listed here is a single T cell receptor (beta chain). This clone has just a few counts. Its antigen is currently not known. Base qualities are not provided; no much larger clone lies one nucleotide away. The germline V gene sets CDR1 to SQVTM and CDR2 to ANQGSEA. The junction shows trimming of 6 bases on V and 0 bases on J, and the gene matches do not reach 11 bases of it. The CDR3 spans 18 residues, from the cysteine through the phenylalanine. Of all the DNA, just the CDR3 is kept, 54 bases in frame from base 1. At study entry, a tuberculin skin test and the QuantiFERON-TB GOLD In-Tube IGRA were used to screen adolescents for latent tuberculosis infection. Immunosequencing of unsorted cryopreserved PBMC covered, on average, about 100,000 T cells per clinical donor. Eleven high schools in the Worcester region of the Western Cape, South Africa, served as enrollment sites for adolescents aged 12 to 18 years. Roughly ten M. tuberculosis-infected adolescents and roughly ten uninfected adolescents were selected, with the two groups matched for age and sex. PBMC from adolescents were isolated by density centrifugation from freshly drawn heparinized blood and then cryopreserved.

The immunoSEQ multiplex PCR assay was used to generate TCR libraries, with TCR-beta and/or TCR-alpha/delta assays applied to each sample. The amplified TCR libraries were sequenced using the Illumina high-throughput platform. As for how the authors treated the data: Clustering and dimensionality reduction relied on pairwise TCRdist distances among GMM-specific receptors from T cells that were either sorted ex vivo or expanded in vitro. Each clinical repertoire received a mean NN-distance score, defined as the average TCRdist to the nearest 10% of tetramer-positive reference sequences. GEM TCR motif frequency was calculated as the fraction of unique TCRs that matched known GEM sequences by V/J usage and CDR3 length. Active tuberculosis was classified by linear discriminant analysis with leave-one-out cross-validation, implemented in scikit-learn. The clones in this table, taken by TCRdb from immuneACCESS, are in-frame only. Not every clone is retained; where verified, under half of the shortfall comes from an unresolved V gene, and the cause of the rest is unknown. That table furnishes V, J and clone size, whereas the DNA furnished D and trimming. The sample has 20,000 to 25,000 clones on record, more than 95% of them singletons. The ten largest make up more than 5% of the sample.

This entry is derived from a study of T cells in tuberculosis (dated by TCRdb to the late 2010s). A note on the overall study: To characterize T cells specific for the mycobacterial lipid antigen glucose monomycolate (GMM), the study used CD1B tetramers together with high-throughput TCR immunosequencing. With approximately 11 people per group, a South African clinical cohort compared IGRA-negative adolescents, IGRA-positive adolescents with latent tuberculosis, and adults with active tuberculosis. The paper's findings and limits, for the study overall: Compared with IGRA-negative controls, TCR-alpha repertoires from active tuberculosis had smaller mean NN-distances to GMM-specific TCRs, which suggests that these TCRs underwent clonal expansion. The smaller NN-distances were partly driven by shorter CDR3-alpha lengths in active tuberculosis patients, and the difference for TCR-beta did not reach statistical significance. Using GEM motif frequencies, a classifier achieved roughly 72% accuracy, whereas a classifier built on the diverse GMM-specific repertoire got to around 86% accuracy (AUROC 0.90). Clinical samples were selected based on which cryopreserved specimens were available, and the active tuberculosis cases were adults whereas the controls were adolescents.

Sequenced material: PBMCs. This receptor was identified in a donor aged 10 to 29 with latent tuberculosis or without tuberculosis infection. The chain is assembled from TRBV29-1 and TRBJ2-6; TRBD1 agrees with 10 junctional bases. In nucleotides, the sequence is TGCAGCGTGGATGGAGGGACAGGGGCCCTCTCTGGGGCCAACGTCCTGACTTTC. It translates as CSVDGGTGALSGANVLTF.